These T cell receptor beta chains were read from a single sample in a study of cytomegalovirus exposure and HLA in healthy donors. The data were produced by immunoSEQ multiplex PCR, yet TCRdb's version contains in-frame clones alone and is incomplete. Here the sample spans roughly 120,000 clones, 77% being singletons. The sample was PBMCs. These receptors all stem from a middle-aged woman in good health and CMV-seropositive. The CDR3 runs from the conserved cysteine through the conserved F or W. Rows may omit the clone size; those that give it use once, few, many or a size class.

j_call | clone_size | v_call | cdr3_aa
TRBJ2-7 | - | TRBV6-5 | CASSYSGRREQYF
TRBJ2-1 | - | TRBV10-3 | CAISEGGLAELEQFF
TRBJ1-1 | - | TRBV19 | CASSIGGQGTEAFF
TRBJ2-1 | medium-sized | TRBV19 | CASSQGLVDHNEQFF
TRBJ2-1 | - | TRBV4-2 | CASSQDGTSADNEQFF
TRBJ2-7 | - | TRBV14 | CASSLRGSRYEQYF
TRBJ1-4 | few | TRBV7-9 | CASSWLQGVEEKLFF
TRBJ2-7 | - | TRBV2 | CASSERVSRGEQYF
TRBJ1-3 | few | TRBV6-5 | CASSSAEGNTIYF
TRBJ2-1 | - | TRBV6-1 | CASSIRLAGEQFF
TRBJ2-5 | few | TRBV7-9 | CASSLGAGGHPQETQYF
TRBJ2-7 | - | TRBV7-8 | CASSLVFAGTYEQYF
TRBJ1-1 | - | TRBV5-1 | CASSRDLVRGTEAFF
TRBJ1-2 | - | TRBV7-9 | CASRFEGEGYTF
TRBJ1-1 | once | TRBV28 | CASSPPGGNTEAFF
TRBJ1-1 | - | TRBV7-9 | CSSSTLLGQGNTEAFF
TRBJ2-1 | - | TRBV29-1 | CSVEGAGAYNEQFF
TRBJ2-1 | - | TRBV18 | CASSPTSGVDEQFF
TRBJ2-1 | - | TRBV29-1 | CSVERNNEQFF
TRBJ2-1 | few | TRBV27 | CASSRDRAFNEQFF
TRBJ1-1 | - | TRBV7-9 | CASSSDSESPWAEAFF
TRBJ2-3 | - | TRBV30 | CAWRTSGSLGSTDTQYF
TRBJ1-1 | - | TRBV2 | CASSPDRGRTEAFF
TRBJ2-2 | - | TRBV14 | CASSLFRDRNTGELFF
TRBJ2-1 | - | TRBV6-6 | CASSYSSSGSYNEQFF
TRBJ1-1 | - | TRBV28 | CASRPYGSGTNTEAFF
TRBJ1-5 | - | TRBV4-1 | CASSQGQGFNQPQHF
TRBJ2-5 | - | TRBV28 | CASSSPKPGTSGRETQYF
TRBJ2-2 | - | TRBV11-2 | CASSPRTSGRARAGELFF
TRBJ2-7 | - | TRBV4-1 | CASSPTGDVEQYF
TRBJ2-2 | - | TRBV29-1 | CSVEVGDRNTGELFF
TRBJ2-7 | - | TRBV9 | CASSVGSGSVQYF
TRBJ1-1 | - | TRBV6-5 | CASSRGQGNTEAFF
TRBJ2-1 | - | TRBV27 | CASRRTGVREQFF
TRBJ1-2 | once | TRBV30 | CAWSLRPYGYTF
TRBJ2-1 | - | TRBV7-9 | CASSLQGEQFF
TRBJ2-1 | few | TRBV6-1 | CASSEARTYNEQFF
TRBJ1-4 | few | TRBV9 | CASSLRQGRDEKLFF
TRBJ1-1 | - | TRBV18 | CASSEDRANTEAFF
TRBJ2-1 | - | TRBV29-1 | CSVSLAHNEQFF
TRBJ2-1 | - | TRBV7-8 | CASSRLAGDKFF
TRBJ1-4 | - | TRBV28 | CASSLFRATNEKLFF
TRBJ1-4 | - | TRBV5-8 | CASSNHLTGALNEKLFF
TRBJ1-5 | - | TRBV19 | CASSYSLNQPQHF
TRBJ2-1 | - | TRBV9 | CASSDSGTLSYNEQFF
TRBJ2-2 | - | TRBV29-1 | CSVVLADTGELFF
TRBJ1-1 | - | TRBV27 | CASSPTRLNTEAFF
TRBJ2-3 | few | TRBV4-1 | CASSQRGLAGGSGTDTQYF
TRBJ2-3 | - | TRBV19 | CASSRGSGRSDDTQYF
TRBJ1-5 | - | TRBV10-2 | CASMGGFGQPQHF
- | - | TRBV10-1 | CASSERLAGEQYF
TRBJ2-5 | - | TRBV5-1 | CASSLEGSGRTHAETQYF
TRBJ2-3 | - | TRBV7-3 | CASSRLPGGTDTQYF
TRBJ1-1 | - | TRBV14 | CASSPIPPRGTEAFF